The 22 T cell receptor beta chains presented below share a single source sample, sequenced in a study of blood T cell repertoires in COVID-19. Libraries were prepared by immunoSEQ multiplex PCR; TCRdb keeps only in-frame clonotypes and omits some of them. The sample includes approximately 240,000 clones, 70% to 90% seen only once; the top ten take 4% to 4.5%. The sequenced sample consisted of peripheral blood. The receptors shown here come from a man in his fifties or sixties with acute or convalescent COVID-19.

This sequence joins TRBV24-1 and TRBJ2-2; 8 positions agree with TRBD2. The germline gives CDR1 KGHDR, CDR2 SFDVKD. V shed 3 bases and J 6 bases; nucleotides not matched to a gene: 2. This CDR3 has 14 residues. CDR3 region: CATSDTRGAGELFF. For the CDR3, the DNA is TGTGCCACCAGTGATACGCGGGGGGCCGGGGAGCTGTTTTTT.

The rearrangement uses TRBV6-1 and TRBJ2-6, with D unresolved. V was trimmed by 3 bases and J by 4 bases, leaving 7 bases between them. The CDR3 covers 14 residues. CDR1 is MNHNS, CDR2 SASEGT, per germline. DNA of the CDR3: TGTGCCAGCAGTGACCCGTCCGGGGCCAACGTCCTGACTTTC. This codes for CASSDPSGANVLTF.

This chain uses TRBV9 with TRBJ1-6; D gene unclear. The CDR3 spans 14 residues. Germline-derived CDR1 and CDR2 are SGDLS and YYNGEE. The V and J ends lost 1 base and 7 bases respectively, with 9 bases between them. The CDR3 coding sequence is TGTGCCAGCAGCGTATTTACAGCCAATTCACCCCTCCACTTT. Its translation: CASSVFTANSPLHF.

V and J are TRBV20-1 and TRBJ1-4, with D unresolved. V was cut by 3 bases and J by 7 bases, with 9 bases left in between. CDR1 is DFQATT, CDR2 SNEGSKA, per germline (reference sequence). There are 12 residues in the CDR3. The CDR3 region has the DNA TGCAGTGCTAGTGTAGGAGGTGAAAAACTGTTTTTT. It is translated as CSASVGGEKLFF.

The chain couples TRBV9 to TRBJ2-1; no clear D gene. This CDR3 comprises 15 residues. Trimming pared 0 bases from V and 2 bases from J, leaving 9 bases between. CDR1 and CDR2 from the germline V gene are SGDLS and YYNGEE. In DNA form, the CDR3 reads TGTGCCAGCAGCGTAGTAGGCCAGGCCTACAATGAGCAGTTCTTC. Translated, it gives CASSVVGQAYNEQFF.

This clone appeared a few times. This chain links TRBV27 with TRBJ2-1, with TRBD2 matching 13 bases. Germline CDR1 is MNHEY and CDR2 is SMNVEV (reference sequence). The CDR3 consists of 17 residues. The V and J ends lost 5 bases and 0 bases, in that order; junction bases with no gene match: 4. The chain's CDR3 is CASSPTSGRASYNEQFF. The CDR3 DNA follows: TGTGCCAGCAGTCCCACTAGCGGGAGGGCCTCCTACAATGAGCAGTTCTTC.

The rearrangement joins TRBV5-6 to TRBJ2-7; 10 nucleotides match TRBD2. V shed 7 bases and J 4 bases; nucleotides not matched to a gene: 11. Germline loops: CDR1 SGHDT, CDR2 YYEEEE. CDR3 length equals 15 residues. CDR3 nucleotides: TGTGCCAGCGGCGGCCCGGGACTAGCGAAGTACGAGCAGTACTTC. This gives the protein CASGGPGLAKYEQYF.

The chain links TRBV7-8 to TRBJ1-5; 7 bases match TRBD1. This CDR3 region has 16 residues. Trimming cost V 2 bases and J 5 bases; bases outside gene matches: 9. Germline V gives CDR1 SGHVS, CDR2 FQNEAQ. CDR3 coding DNA: TGTGCCAGCAGCTTAAGCGCCGGGACAGATTATCAGCCCCAGCATTTT. Encoded protein: CASSLSAGTDYQPQHF.

V and J are TRBV5-1 and TRBJ1-1; perhaps TRBD1 as D (6 bases). Trimming cost V 5 bases and J 0 bases, with 11 bases left between them. Germline CDR1 reads SGHRS; CDR2 reads YFSETQ. The CDR3 sequence is 14 residues long. The CDR3 DNA reads TGCGCCAGCAGTCAGGGGACGGTGAACACTGAAGCTTTCTTT. Protein product: CASSQGTVNTEAFF.

The chain uses TRBV10-2 and TRBJ1-2; a weak D match, TRBD1 (5 bases). Trimming took 3 bases from V and 8 from J, leaving 10 bases between them. Per the germline V gene, CDR1 is WSHSY and CDR2 is SAAADI. The CDR3 has 12 residues. Here the CDR3 reads CASSEGRGGYTF. In nucleotides, the CDR3 is TGCGCCAGCAGTGAAGGGAGGGGAGGCTACACCTTC.

In nucleotides, the CDR3 is TGTGCCAGCAGTGATCAAGGAAACACCATATATTTT. Translating it yields CASSDQGNTIYF. The chain has TRBV2 and TRBJ1-3; D unresolved. This CDR3 spans 12 amino acids. CDR1 is SNHLY and CDR2 is FYNNEI in the germline V gene. The V end lost 3 bases, the J end lost 4 bases, and 4 bases lay between the germline ends. Variable domain in full (rest from reference TRBV2 and TRBJ1-3): EPEVTQTPSHQVTQMGQEVILRCVPISNHLYFYWYRQILGQKVEFLVSFYNNEISEKSEIFDDQFSVERPDGSNFTLKIRSTKLEDSAMYFCASSDQGNTIYFGEGSWLTVV.

The rearrangement uses TRBV4-2 and TRBJ2-5; tentative D call: TRBD2 (5 bases). Trimming pared 1 base from V and 0 bases from J, leaving 6 bases between. There are 14 residues in the CDR3. From germline, CDR1 is LGHNA and CDR2 YNFKEQ. The CDR3 is CASSQGGYQETQYF. The CDR3 bases are TGTGCCAGCAGCCAAGGCGGGTACCAAGAGACCCAGTACTTC.

The V call is TRBV7-8, the J call TRBJ1-5; D ambiguous. Trimming took 5 bases from V and 6 from J, leaving 20 bases between them. This CDR3 is built from 16 residues. Germline assignment: CDR1 SGHVS and CDR2 FQNEAQ. The CDR3 DNA is TGTGCCAGCAGCGCCAACCGGGTTCATCGGGGTCAGCCCCAGCATTTT. This encodes CASSANRVHRGQPQHF.

V usage is TRBV6-1 and J usage is TRBJ2-2, with D uncertain. Germline V gene lookup returns CDR1 MNHNS and CDR2 SASEGT. With 2 bases removed from V and 3 bases from J, the gap between germline ends came to 4 bases. The CDR3 loop spans 13 amino acids. CDR3 residues: CASSELDTGELFF. Here the CDR3 DNA reads TGTGCCAGCAGTGAATTAGACACCGGGGAGCTGTTTTTT.

The count of this clone is one. The chain couples TRBV2 to TRBJ2-5, with 10 positions matching TRBD2. CDR3 length: 15 residues. The V and J ends lost 8 bases and 9 bases, in that order; junction bases with no gene match: 15. The germline CDR1 and CDR2 sequences are SNHLY and FYNNEI. CDR3 nucleotides: TGTGCCAGCGTAGGGTTCCGGGACAGCGGGGGGGCCCAGTACTTC. Protein sequence: CASVGFRDSGGAQYF.

This clone was recorded a few times. This rearrangement joins TRBV23-1 to TRBJ1-6; TRBD1 is a possible D gene (6 bases). TRBV23-1 is reported as an ORF; its role is uncertain. CDR3 length equals 19 residues. V gave up 6 bases and J gave up 8 bases, with 29 bases separating them. CDR3 sequence reads: CASSQTLGRNRDKDSPLHF. CDR3 sequence (DNA): TGCGCCAGCAGCCAAACCCTAGGCCGAAATAGGGACAAGGATTCACCCCTCCACTTT.

The gene calls are TRBV5-1 and TRBJ2-1, with 7 bases lining up with TRBD2. Germline CDR1 SGHRS, CDR2 YFSETQ. This CDR3 comprises 14 residues. With 4 bases clipped from V and 8 bases from J, the junction kept 9 bases outside the gene matches. CDR3 in amino acids: CASSRSAGDDEQFF. For the CDR3, the DNA is TGCGCCAGCAGCCGGTCCGCGGGAGATGATGAGCAGTTCTTC.

This clone was counted a few times. The V and J genes are TRBV19 and TRBJ1-1; 10 nucleotides match TRBD1. V dropped 4 bases and J dropped 5; count of bases not matched to a gene: 10. The CDR3 extends over 16 amino acids. Germline V gene sequence: CDR1 LNHDA, CDR2 SQIVND (reference sequence). The CDR3 is CASSRQGARMETEAFF. CDR3 in DNA: TGTGCCAGTAGTAGACAGGGGGCGCGGATGGAGACTGAAGCTTTCTTT.

The V and J genes are TRBV6-5 and TRBJ1-6, with 8 bases fitting TRBD1. CDR1 is MNHEY, CDR2 SVGAGI, per germline. V was pared by 0 bases and J by 5 bases, with 3 bases of the junction left unmatched. The CDR3 extends over 16 amino acids. For the CDR3, the DNA is TGTGCCAGCAGTTACTCGACAGGGGCAGATAATTCACCCCTCCACTTT. Encoded protein: CASSYSTGADNSPLHF.

V usage is TRBV6-5 and J usage is TRBJ2-7, with D hard to call. The CDR3 has 13 residues. V gave up 0 bases and J gave up 6 bases, with 9 bases separating them. Germline CDR1 and CDR2: MNHEY and SVGAGI. The CDR3: CASSYSWRREQYF. In DNA form, the CDR3 reads TGTGCCAGCAGTTACTCGTGGAGACGCGAGCAGTACTTC.

This chain uses TRBV28 with TRBJ2-3; 9 positions agree with TRBD2. CDR1 MDHEN and CDR2 SYDVKM come from the germline V gene. The CDR3 is 19 amino acids. V was pared by 1 base and J by 4 bases, with 15 bases of the junction left unmatched. The CDR3 reads CASSLLGAVAGERSDTQYF. CDR3 nucleotide sequence: TGTGCCAGCAGTTTATTGGGTGCTGTAGCGGGAGAGAGGTCAGATACGCAGTATTTT.

This sequence joins TRBV5-8 and TRBJ2-3; 9 bases align to TRBD2. The V gene end was trimmed by 4 bases and the J gene end by 4 bases; junction bases not matched to a gene: 13. CDR1 is SGHTS and CDR2 is YDEGEE in the germline V gene. The CDR3 has 17 amino acids. Here the CDR3 reads CASSPQTSGVGADTQYF. Written as DNA, the CDR3 is TGTGCCAGCAGCCCCCAGACTAGCGGAGTAGGAGCAGATACGCAGTATTTT.